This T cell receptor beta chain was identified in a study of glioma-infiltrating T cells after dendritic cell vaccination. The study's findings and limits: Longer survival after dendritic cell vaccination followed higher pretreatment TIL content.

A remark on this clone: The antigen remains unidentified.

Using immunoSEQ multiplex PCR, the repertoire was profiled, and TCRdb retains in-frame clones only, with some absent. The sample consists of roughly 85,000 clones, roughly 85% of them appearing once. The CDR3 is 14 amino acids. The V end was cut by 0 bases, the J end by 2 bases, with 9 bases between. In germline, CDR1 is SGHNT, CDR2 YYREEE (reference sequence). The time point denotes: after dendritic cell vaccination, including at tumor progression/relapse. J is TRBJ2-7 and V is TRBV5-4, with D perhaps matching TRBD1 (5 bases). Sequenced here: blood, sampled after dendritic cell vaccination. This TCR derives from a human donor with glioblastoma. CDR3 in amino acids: CASSLDAGTYEQYF. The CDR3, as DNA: TGTGCCAGCAGCTTGGATGCAGGGACCTACGAGCAGTACTTC.